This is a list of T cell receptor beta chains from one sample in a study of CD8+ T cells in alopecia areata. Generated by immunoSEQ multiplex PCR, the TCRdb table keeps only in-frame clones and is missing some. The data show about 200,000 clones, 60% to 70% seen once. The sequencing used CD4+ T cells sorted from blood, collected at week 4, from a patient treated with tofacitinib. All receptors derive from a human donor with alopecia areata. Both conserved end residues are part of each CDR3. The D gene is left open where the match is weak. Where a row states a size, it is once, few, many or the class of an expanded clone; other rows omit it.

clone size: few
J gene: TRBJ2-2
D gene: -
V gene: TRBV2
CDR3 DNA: TGTGCCAGCAGGGTTGACCGGGCCGGGGAGCTGTTTTTT
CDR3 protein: CASRVDRAGELFF

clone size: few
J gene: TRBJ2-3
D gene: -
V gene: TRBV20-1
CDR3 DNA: TGCAGTGCTACCCGCACAGATACGCAGTATTTT
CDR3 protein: CSATRTDTQYF

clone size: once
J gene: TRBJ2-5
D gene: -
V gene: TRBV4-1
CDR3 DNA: TGCGCCAGCAGCCAGAACCTAGACGGAGAGACCCAGTACTTC
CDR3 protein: CASSQNLDGETQYF

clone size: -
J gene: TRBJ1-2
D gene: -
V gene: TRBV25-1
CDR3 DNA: TGTGCCAGCAGAGCGACAGGTGAGGCCTATGGCTACACCTTC
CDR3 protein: CASRATGEAYGYTF

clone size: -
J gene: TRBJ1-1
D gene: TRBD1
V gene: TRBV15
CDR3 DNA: TGTGCCACCGACTTGAACAGGGGTGGGAGGACTGAAGCTTTCTTT
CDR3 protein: CATDLNRGGRTEAFF

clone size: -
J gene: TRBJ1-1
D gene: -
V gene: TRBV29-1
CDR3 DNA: TGCAGCGTCAGACCGGTCCTGAACACTGAAGCTTTCTTT
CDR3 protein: CSVRPVLNTEAFF

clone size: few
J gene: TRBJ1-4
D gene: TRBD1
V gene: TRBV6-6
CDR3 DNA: TGTGCCAGCAGAGAGACAGGGGGAGTCGAAAAACTGTTTTTT
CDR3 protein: CASRETGGVEKLFF

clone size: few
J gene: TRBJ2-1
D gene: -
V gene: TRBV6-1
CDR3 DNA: TGTGCCAGCAGTGAGATCCCGTACAATGAGCAGTTCTTC
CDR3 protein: CASSEIPYNEQFF

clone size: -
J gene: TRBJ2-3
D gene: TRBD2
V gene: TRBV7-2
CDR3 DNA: TGTGCCAGCGGATCGGGGGGGGGCACAGATACGCAGTATTTT
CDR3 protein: CASGSGGGTDTQYF

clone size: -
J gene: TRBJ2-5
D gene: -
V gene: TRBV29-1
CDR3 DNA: TGCAGCGTTGCAAGTGGGGAAGAGACCCAGTACTTC
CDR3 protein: CSVASGEETQYF

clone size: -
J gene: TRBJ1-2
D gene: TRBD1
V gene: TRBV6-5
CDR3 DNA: TGTGCCAGCAGTAGGCCCGGGACAGGGAATGGCTACACCTTC
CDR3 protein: CASSRPGTGNGYTF

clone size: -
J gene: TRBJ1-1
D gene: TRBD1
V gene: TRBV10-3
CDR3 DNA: TGTGCCATCAGTGAAACGGTGGGGACAGGGGCTTTCTTT
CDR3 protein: CAISETVGTGAFF

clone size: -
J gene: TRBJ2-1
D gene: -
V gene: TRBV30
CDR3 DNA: TGTGCCTGGAGTGGACAGAGCTACAATGAGCAGTTCTTC
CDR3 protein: CAWSGQSYNEQFF

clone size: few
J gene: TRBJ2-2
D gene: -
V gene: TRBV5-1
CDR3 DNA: TGCGCCGGCCGCCGGGCGGACAACACCGGGGAGCTGTTTTTT
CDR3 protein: CAGRRADNTGELFF

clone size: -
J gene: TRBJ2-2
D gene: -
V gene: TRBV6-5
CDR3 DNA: TGTGCCACCGGTAGCGGATTCATGTCCGGGGAGCTGTTTTTT
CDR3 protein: CATGSGFMSGELFF

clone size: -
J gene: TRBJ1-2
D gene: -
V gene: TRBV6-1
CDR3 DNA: TGTGCCAGCACCCCCCGAGATGCGGCCCGTCAGGGCTACACCTTC
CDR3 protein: CASTPRDAARQGYTF

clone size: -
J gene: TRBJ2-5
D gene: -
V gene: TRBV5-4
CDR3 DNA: TGTGCCAGCAGCCGACGACAGGGAGGGGAAGAGACCCAGTACTTC
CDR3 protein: CASSRRQGGEETQYF

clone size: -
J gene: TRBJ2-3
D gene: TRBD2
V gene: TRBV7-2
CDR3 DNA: TGTGCCAGCAGCTCCCGAGCGGGGGGGCCGGATACGCAGTATTTT
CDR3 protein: CASSSRAGGPDTQYF

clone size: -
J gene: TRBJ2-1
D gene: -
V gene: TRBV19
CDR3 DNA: TGTGCCAGCTCCCCTGGGTTGGATGAGCAGTTCTTC
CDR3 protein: CASSPGLDEQFF

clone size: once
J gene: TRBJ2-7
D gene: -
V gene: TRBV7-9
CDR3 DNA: TGTGCCAGCAGCTTGTCCGGGGGGCCCAACGAGCAGTACTTC
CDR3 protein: CASSLSGGPNEQYF

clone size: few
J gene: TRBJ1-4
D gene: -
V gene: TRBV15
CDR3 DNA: TGTGCCACCAGCAGAGGTGGGGGGTTGGAAAAACTGTTTTTT
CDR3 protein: CATSRGGGLEKLFF

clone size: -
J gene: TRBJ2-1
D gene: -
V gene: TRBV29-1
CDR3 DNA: TGCAGCGGTCATCAGGGGGGTGAGCAGTTCTTC
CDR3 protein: CSGHQGGEQFF

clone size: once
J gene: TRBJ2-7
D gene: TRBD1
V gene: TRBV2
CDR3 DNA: TGTGCCAGCATCCTGGGACAGGGTTACGAGCAGTACTTC
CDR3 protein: CASILGQGYEQYF

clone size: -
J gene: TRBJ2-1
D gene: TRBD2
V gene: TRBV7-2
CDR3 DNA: TGTGCCAGCAGACCGAGCGGGGGGGCTCTTACGAGCTCCTACAATGAGCAGTTCTTC
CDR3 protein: CASRPSGGALTSSYNEQFF

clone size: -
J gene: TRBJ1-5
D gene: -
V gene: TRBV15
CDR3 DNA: TGTGCCACCAGCAGAGATTCTTGGGACACGATGACAAATCAGCCCCAGCATTTT
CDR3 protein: CATSRDSWDTMTNQPQHF

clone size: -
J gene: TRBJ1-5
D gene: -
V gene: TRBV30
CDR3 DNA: TGTGCCTGGCGAAAACAGGGCAATCAGCCCCAGCATTTT
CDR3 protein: CAWRKQGNQPQHF

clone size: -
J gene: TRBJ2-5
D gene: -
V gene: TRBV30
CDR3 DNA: TGTGCCTGGAGTGAAGGGCAGCTCCAAGAGACCCAGTACTTC
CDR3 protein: CAWSEGQLQETQYF

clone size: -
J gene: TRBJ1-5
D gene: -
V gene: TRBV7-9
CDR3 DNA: TGTGCCAGCAGCTTAGCGACGGGGGGCAGGGCTCAGCCCCAGCATTTT
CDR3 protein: CASSLATGGRAQPQHF

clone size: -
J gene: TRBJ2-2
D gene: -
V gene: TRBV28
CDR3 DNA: TGTGCCAGCAGTGTTCGGATCGGGGAGCTGTTTTTT
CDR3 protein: CASSVRIGELFF

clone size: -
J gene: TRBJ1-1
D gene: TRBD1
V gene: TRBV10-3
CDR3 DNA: TGTGCCATCAGCCGGGACAGCCGGTTCGGAGCTTTCTTT
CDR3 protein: CAISRDSRFGAFF

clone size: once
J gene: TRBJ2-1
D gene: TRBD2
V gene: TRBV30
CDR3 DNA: TGTGCCTGGGGACTAGCGGGGACCGGGGGGTACAATGAGCAGTTCTTC
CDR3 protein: CAWGLAGTGGYNEQFF

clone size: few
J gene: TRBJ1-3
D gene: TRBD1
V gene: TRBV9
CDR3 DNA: TGTGCCAGCAGCGGCACGGACAGGTTAGGGAACACCATATATTTT
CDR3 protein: CASSGTDRLGNTIYF

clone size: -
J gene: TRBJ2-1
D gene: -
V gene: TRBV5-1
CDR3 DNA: TGCGCCAGCAGCACGACAGAAAACAATGAGCAGTTCTTC
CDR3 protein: CASSTTENNEQFF

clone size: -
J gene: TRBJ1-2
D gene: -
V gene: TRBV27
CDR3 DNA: TGTGCCAGCAGTGAGACGGTATCTATGGGCTACACCTTC
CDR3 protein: CASSETVSMGYTF

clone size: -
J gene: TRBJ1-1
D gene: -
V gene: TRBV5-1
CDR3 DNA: TGCGCCAGCAGCCTGGAACCACAGAACACTGAAGCTTTCTTT
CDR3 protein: CASSLEPQNTEAFF

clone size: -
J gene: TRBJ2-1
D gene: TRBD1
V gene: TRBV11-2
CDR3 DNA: TGTGCCAGCAGCACGGACAGGCTGTCTGAGCAGTTCTTC
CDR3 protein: CASSTDRLSEQFF

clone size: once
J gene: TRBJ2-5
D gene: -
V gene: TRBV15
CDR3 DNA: TGTGCCACCAGCAGAGGTTTCGAGCAGGGGCAAGAGACCCAGTACTTC
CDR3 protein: CATSRGFEQGQETQYF

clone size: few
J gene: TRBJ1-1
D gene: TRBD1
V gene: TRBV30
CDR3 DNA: TGTGCCTGGAAGGCCGGGACAGGCTCCGACGCTTTCTTT
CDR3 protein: CAWKAGTGSDAFF

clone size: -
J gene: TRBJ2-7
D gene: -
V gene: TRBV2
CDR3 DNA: TGTGCCAGCAGTGAAGCCGGGGTGCGACGCTACGAGCAGTACTTC
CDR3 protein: CASSEAGVRRYEQYF

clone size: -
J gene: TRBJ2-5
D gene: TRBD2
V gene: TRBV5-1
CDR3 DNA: TGCGCCAGCAGAATGGGCGGGGGACGACAAGAGACCCAGTACTTC
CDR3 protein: CASRMGGGRQETQYF

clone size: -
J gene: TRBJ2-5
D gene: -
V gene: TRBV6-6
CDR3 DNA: TGTGCCAGCAGTGGACAACAGGGCCAGACCCAGTACTTC
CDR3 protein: CASSGQQGQTQYF

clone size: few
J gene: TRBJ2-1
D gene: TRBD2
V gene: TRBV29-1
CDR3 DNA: TGCAGCGTTGATACTAGCGGCAACTCCTACAATGAGCAGTTCTTC
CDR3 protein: CSVDTSGNSYNEQFF

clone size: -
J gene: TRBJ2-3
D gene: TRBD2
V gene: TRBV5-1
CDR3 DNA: TGCGCCAGCAGCAAGGGGAGGGGGACTAGGAGGACAGATACGCAGTATTTT
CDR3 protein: CASSKGRGTRRTDTQYF

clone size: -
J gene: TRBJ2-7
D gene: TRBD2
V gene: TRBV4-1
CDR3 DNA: TGCGCCAGCAGCATCTTTACTAGCGGAACCTACGAGCAGTACTTC
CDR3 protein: CASSIFTSGTYEQYF

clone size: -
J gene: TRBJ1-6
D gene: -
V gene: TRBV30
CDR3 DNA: TGTGCCTGGAGCTATTGGACGGAGAATTCACCCCTCCACTTT
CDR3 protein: CAWSYWTENSPLHF

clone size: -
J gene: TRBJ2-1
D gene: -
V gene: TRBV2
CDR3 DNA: TGTGCCAGCAGTGGGTCAGCGACCTACAATGAGCAGTTCTTC
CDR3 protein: CASSGSATYNEQFF

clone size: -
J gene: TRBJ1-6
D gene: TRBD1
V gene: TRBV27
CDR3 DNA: TGTGCCAGCAGCACAGGGGGGAATTCACCCCTCCACTTT
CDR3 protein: CASSTGGNSPLHF

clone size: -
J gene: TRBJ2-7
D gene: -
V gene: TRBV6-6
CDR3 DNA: TGTGCCAGCAACTGGGAACCCTACGAGCAGTACTTC
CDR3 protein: CASNWEPYEQYF

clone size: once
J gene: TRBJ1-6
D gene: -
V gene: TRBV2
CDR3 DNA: TGTGCCAGCAGTGGTGAGACGGCAAATAATTCACCCCTCCACTTT
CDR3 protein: CASSGETANNSPLHF

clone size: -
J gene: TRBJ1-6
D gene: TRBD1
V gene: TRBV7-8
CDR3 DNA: TGTGCCAGCAGCTTGACAGGGGGCTCGTCCTTGAATAATTCACCCCTCCACTTT
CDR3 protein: CASSLTGGSSLNNSPLHF

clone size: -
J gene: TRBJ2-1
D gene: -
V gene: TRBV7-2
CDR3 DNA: TGTGCCAGCAGCTTACAGGGCCTGAGCTCCTACAATGAGCAGTTCTTC
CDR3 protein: CASSLQGLSSYNEQFF

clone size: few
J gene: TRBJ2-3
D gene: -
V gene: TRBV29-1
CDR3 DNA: TGCAGCGTTGAGTCGTGGGGGCGGGGAGGCACAGATACGCAGTATTTT
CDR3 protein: CSVESWGRGGTDTQYF

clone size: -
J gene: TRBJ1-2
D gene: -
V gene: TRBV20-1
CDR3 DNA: TGCAGTGCTTGGGCGGGTGGCTACACCTTC
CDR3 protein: CSAWAGGYTF